This T cell receptor (beta chain) was captured by sequencing in a study of regulatory T cells in long-lasting Graves disease. The CDR3 sequence is 15 residues long. V dropped 6 bases and J dropped 2 bases, with 15 bases sitting between them. Germline lookup yields CDR1 MDHEN and CDR2 SYDVKM. This clonotype was counted ten times or more. In building TCR beta libraries, iRepertoire HTBI primers were used together with Arm-PCR of CDR3 regions. TCRdb fed the multiplex PCR reads into MiXCR, producing one record per CDR3 protein. The sample comprises a few hundred thousand distinct CDR3 sequences, roughly 12% of which are singletons, and roughly a tenth rests with the top ten. Indicated time point: newly diagnosed GD, antithyroid drugs for less than 3 months. PBMC-derived RNA was used for the TCR library. The sample was also reused in another study, on T cells in Graves' hyperthyroidism and ophthalmopathy.

The TCR originated in a man younger than 40 with Graves disease. The chain has TRBV28 and TRBJ2-3, with D perhaps being TRBD1 or TRBD2 (5 bases each). The specimen was peripheral blood mononuclear cells (PBMCs), collected at new diagnosis, from a patient treated with antithyroid drugs. The chain's CDR3 is CASREAGFSTDTQYF. CDR3 DNA: TGTGCCAGCAGGGAGGCAGGGTTTTCCACAGATACGCAGTATTTT.